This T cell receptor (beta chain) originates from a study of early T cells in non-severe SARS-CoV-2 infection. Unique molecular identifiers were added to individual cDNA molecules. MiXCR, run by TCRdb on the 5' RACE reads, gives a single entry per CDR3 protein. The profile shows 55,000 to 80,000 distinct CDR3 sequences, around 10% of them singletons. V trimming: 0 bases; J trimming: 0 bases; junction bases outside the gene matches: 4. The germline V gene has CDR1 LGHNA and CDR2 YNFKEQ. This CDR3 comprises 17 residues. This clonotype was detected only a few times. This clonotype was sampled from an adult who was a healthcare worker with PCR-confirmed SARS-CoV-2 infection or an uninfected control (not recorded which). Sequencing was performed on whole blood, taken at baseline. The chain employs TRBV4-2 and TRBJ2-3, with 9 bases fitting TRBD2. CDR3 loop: CASSQDPSGISTDTQYF. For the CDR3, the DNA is TGTGCCAGCAGCCAAGATCCTAGCGGGATTAGCACAGATACGCAGTATTTT.